The rows below give T cell receptor beta chains drawn from one sample of a study of blood T cell repertoires in COVID-19. The assay was immunoSEQ multiplex PCR, and TCRdb's table has in-frame clones only and misses some. The sample carries tens of thousands of clones, just over 85% recorded once. The sequenced material came from peripheral blood. These receptors originate from a human donor in a cohort sampled during active COVID-19. CDR3s include the opening cysteine and the closing phenylalanine or tryptophan.

CDR3 length	V gene	J gene	CDR3 protein
15	TRBV5-1	TRBJ1-2	CASSLGTDSFYGYTF
13	TRBV30	TRBJ1-4	CAWSPGGGEKLFF
15	TRBV5-1	TRBJ2-3	CASSLEGGTHDTQYF
15	TRBV4-3	TRBJ1-4	CASSQLRGLKEKLFF
15	TRBV18	TRBJ2-7	CASSEQRESSYEQYF
17	TRBV11-3	TRBJ2-5	CASSLVTSAGGQETQYF
17	TRBV18	TRBJ2-5	CASSQDGAAHFQETQYF
15	TRBV6-1	TRBJ2-5	CASSEPRGVRETQYF
14	TRBV6-1	TRBJ1-5	CASSEATYNQPQHF
14	TRBV7-2	TRBJ2-3	CASSLVTATDTQYF
15	TRBV19	TRBJ1-2	CASSSFRTGDYGYTF
17	TRBV7-2	TRBJ2-2	CASSDRGTSGGTGELFF
13	TRBV6-7	TRBJ2-7	CASSQTGGYEQYF
19	TRBV27	TRBJ2-4	CARYLIKGREGLAKNIQYF
12	TRBV25-1	TRBJ1-2	CASTGTVSGYTF
15	TRBV28	TRBJ2-1	CASSPPPGQGYEQFF
15	TRBV28	TRBJ1-6	CASSLVGARNSPLHF
18	TRBV27	TRBJ1-4	CASSIGTGGEWTNEKLFF
19	TRBV7-2	TRBJ1-6	CASSQSGGEAGLYNSPLHF
11	TRBV19	TRBJ1-2	CASTQGDGYTF
15	TRBV6-5	TRBJ2-7	CASSPGTSGRWEQYF
16	TRBV10-1	TRBJ2-1	CASSESFLADDNEQFF
14	TRBV7-2	TRBJ2-3	CASSLDLAPDTQYF
16	TRBV27	TRBJ1-5	CASSAQDSVQSPPQHF
16	TRBV7-2	TRBJ2-1	CASSLQALLPYNEQFF
15	TRBV9	TRBJ2-3	CASSVGSPPTDTQYF
13	TRBV29-1	TRBJ2-7	CSVESGEAYEQYF
15	TRBV28	TRBJ2-7	CASSLPREGPGEQYF
16	TRBV9	TRBJ2-7	CASGSVPDRGLDEQYF
15	TRBV5-1	TRBJ2-3	CASSLALRGTDTQYF
16	TRBV2	TRBJ1-2	CASSDQGTPGGYGYTF
16	TRBV4-3	TRBJ2-7	CASSQDQGSPPYEQYF
13	TRBV15	TRBJ1-1	CATSRDRQPEAFF
16	TRBV7-3	TRBJ2-1	CASSLTSGTAYNEQFF
12	TRBV2	TRBJ1-1	CASLDRAPEAFF
10	TRBV28	TRBJ2-7	CASSNQEQYF
14	TRBV3-1/TRBV3-2	TRBJ1-4	CASSPQEGSEKLFF
15	TRBV24-1	TRBJ2-7	CATSDGASGKYEQYF
15	TRBV10-3	TRBJ2-7	CAISEFGTGLYEQYF
14	TRBV3-1/TRBV3-2	TRBJ1-1	CASSQDRTVTEAFF
11	TRBV2	TRBJ1-2	CASSGGYGYTF
14	TRBV2	TRBJ2-2	CASTGNSNTGELFF
16	TRBV5-1	TRBJ2-2	CASSLVRARGDGELFF
15	TRBV27	TRBJ2-5	CASSSGRESWETQYF
17	TRBV19	TRBJ2-1	CASTPTRTSGRTSEQFF
12	TRBV11-2	TRBJ2-7	CASSLSSYEQYF
16	TRBV24-1	TRBJ2-5	CATSDPGLAGQETQYF